This T cell receptor beta chain was sequenced in a study of vaccination and CD4 T cells after COVID-19. Whole-study findings and limits: The study sampled relatively few convalescent patients and omitted early post-infection timepoints.

Germline V CDR1 and CDR2: DFQATT, SNEGSKA (reference sequence). This CDR3 has 14 residues. V trimming: 6 bases; J trimming: 3 bases; junction bases outside the gene matches: 8. Comments on this clonotype: What it recognizes is unknown.

Regarding treatment: approximately 9-day PBMC culture with coronavirus spike peptide pools or control peptides (ViraFEST assay). Sequencing of cultured CD4+ T cell DNA used the Oncomine TCR Beta short-read assay. In TCRdb, the PCR reads were re-called with MiXCR into one record per CDR3 protein. The repertoire holds 10,000 to 15,000 distinct CDR3 sequences, with around 70% as singletons. The source material was CD4+ T cells from blood, cultured in vitro. This TCR came from a human donor who had recovered from COVID-19. J is TRBJ2-7 and V is TRBV20-1; 10 positions agree with TRBD1. The CDR3 region is CSAGQGDIRYEQYF. In nucleotides, the CDR3 is TGCAGTGCAGGACAGGGGGATATCCGCTACGAGCAGTACTTC.